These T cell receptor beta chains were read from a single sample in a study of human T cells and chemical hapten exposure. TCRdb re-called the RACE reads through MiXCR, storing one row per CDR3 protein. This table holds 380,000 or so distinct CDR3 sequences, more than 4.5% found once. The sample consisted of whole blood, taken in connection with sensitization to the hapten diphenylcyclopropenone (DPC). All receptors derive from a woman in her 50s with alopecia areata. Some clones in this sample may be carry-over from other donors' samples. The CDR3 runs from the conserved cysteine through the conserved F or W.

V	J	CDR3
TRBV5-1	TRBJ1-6	CASSLGGRGSPLHF
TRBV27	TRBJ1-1	CASSRDSLTEAFF
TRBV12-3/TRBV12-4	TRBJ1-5	CASSLVRGQPQHF
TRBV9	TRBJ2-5	CASSVEPEQETQYF
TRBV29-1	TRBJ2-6	CSVEDGLLEANVLTF
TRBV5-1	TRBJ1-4	CASNEIGTPNEKLFF
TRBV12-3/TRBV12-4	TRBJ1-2	CAILQGFGYTF
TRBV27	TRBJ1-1	CASSLGAGAGTEAFF
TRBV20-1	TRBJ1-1	CSAREVGTEAFF
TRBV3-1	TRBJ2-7	CASSPSGIRLLF
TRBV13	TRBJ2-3	CASSLGSGQGSTDTQYF
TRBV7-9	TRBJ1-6	CASSPTHRFGQINSPLHF
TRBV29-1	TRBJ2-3	CSVAPSGKGFTDTQYF
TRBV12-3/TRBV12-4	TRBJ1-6	CASTLPNSPLHF
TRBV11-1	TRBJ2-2	CASRAQGGVTGELFF
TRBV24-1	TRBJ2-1	CATSDGTSGGVYEQFF
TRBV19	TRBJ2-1	CASSTREFAYNEQFF
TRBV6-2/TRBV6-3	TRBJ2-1	CASLLAGAHNEQFF
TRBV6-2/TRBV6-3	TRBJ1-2	CASTLTAYYGYTF
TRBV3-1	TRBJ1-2	CASSQKGDGYTF
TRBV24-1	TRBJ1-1	CATSDNLSGTEAFF
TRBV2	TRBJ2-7	CAHDRGGRYEQYF
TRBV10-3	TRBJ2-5	CAISDGTGQETQYF
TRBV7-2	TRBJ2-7	CASSWGQLLYEQYF
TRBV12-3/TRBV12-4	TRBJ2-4	CASSEQGTKNIQYF
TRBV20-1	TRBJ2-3	CSARTSANTDTQYF
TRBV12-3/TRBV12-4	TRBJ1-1	CAIDRVNTEAFF
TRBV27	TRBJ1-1	CASSPRQGKNTEAFF
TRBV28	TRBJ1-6	CASSSEGVLGNSPLHF
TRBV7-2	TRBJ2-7	CASSSRLAGVYEQYF
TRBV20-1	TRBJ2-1	CSASPGGSEQFF
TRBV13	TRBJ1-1	CASSLTGERVTEAFF
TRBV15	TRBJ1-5	CATRTDIDSNQPQHF
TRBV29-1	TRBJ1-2	CSARDPYGYTF
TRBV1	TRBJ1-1	CTSSQDTLNTEAFF
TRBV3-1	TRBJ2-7	CASSQAGRDEQYF
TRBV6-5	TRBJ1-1	CASSQNTGDTEAFF
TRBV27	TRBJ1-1	CASSPRQGGAFF
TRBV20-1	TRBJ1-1	CSVGQGQNSEAFF
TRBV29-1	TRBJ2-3	CSVEERDRGREVWQYF
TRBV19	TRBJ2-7	CASSPLADLNEQYF
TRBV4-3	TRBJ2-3	CASSLGVLGTDTQYF
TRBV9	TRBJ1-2	CASSVGTLSGYGYTF
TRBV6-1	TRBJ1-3	CASGQDTIYF
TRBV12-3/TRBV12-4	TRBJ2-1	CASSLDFFSEQFF
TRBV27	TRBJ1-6	CASSFDAGPPYNSPLHF
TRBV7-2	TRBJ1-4	CASSRGQGEKLFF
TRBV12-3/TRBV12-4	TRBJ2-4	CASSFNRRNIQYF
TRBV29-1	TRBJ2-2	CSVDGGSTGELFF
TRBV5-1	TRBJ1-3	CASSLGDMLNTIYF
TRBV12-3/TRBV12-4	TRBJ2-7	CASSPPDGSSYEQYF
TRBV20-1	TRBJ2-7	CSARDWRGGSGEQYF
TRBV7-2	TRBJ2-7	CASSPQREQYF
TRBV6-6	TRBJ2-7	CASSYDPTYEQYF
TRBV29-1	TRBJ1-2	CSVEDPDRGEHGYTF
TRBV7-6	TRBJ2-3	CASGGGGITDTQYF
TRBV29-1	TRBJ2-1	CSVDPSGKSWEQFF
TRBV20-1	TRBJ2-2	CSARDRRANTGELFF